These 10 T cell receptor beta chains share one sample of origin, sequenced in a study of vaccination and CD4 T cells after COVID-19 (dated by TCRdb to about 2022). Explained via the paper, the treatment or condition label denotes: roughly nine-day PBMC culture with coronavirus spike peptide pools or control peptides (ViraFEST assay). The library was obtained by PCR. For sequencing, an Illumina iSeq 100 was employed. DNA from cultured CD4+ T cells was subjected to TCR sequencing with the Oncomine TCR Beta short-read assay at the Johns Hopkins FTIC core. Starting from the raw public reads, TCRdb applied fastp trimming at Q25, assembled clones with MiXCR and retained in-frame beta chains. Each entry is one CDR3 protein sequence, shown with its most common DNA and genes. This sample holds approximately 10,000 distinct CDR3 sequences; 55% to 60% were observed only once. Roughly 33% of the sample is taken by the ten largest.

Their antigens remain unidentified. The sample comprised CD4+ T cells from blood, cultured in vitro. The receptor set was obtained from a human donor who had recovered from COVID-19.

The V gene is TRBV10-1, the J gene TRBJ2-5; 13 positions match TRBD2. V trimming: 5 bases; J trimming: 0 bases; junction bases outside the gene matches: 6. Germline CDR1 WNHNN, CDR2 SYGVQD (reference sequence). CDR3 size: 17 residues. CDR3 coding DNA: TGCGCCAGCAGTACCGGACTAGCGGGAGCCGACCAAGAGACCCAGTACTTC. This translates into CASSTGLAGADQETQYF.

This chain connects TRBV6-5 to TRBJ1-3, with D possibly TRBD1 on 6 matching bases. In germline, CDR1 is MNHEY, CDR2 SVGAGI. The ends were cut back, 4 bases at V and 0 bases at J, with 13 bases in the middle. The CDR3 contains 16 residues. For the CDR3, the DNA is TGTGCCAGCAGTTCCTTGACAGGTAGCTCTGGAAACACCATATATTTT. This translates into CASSSLTGSSGNTIYF.

The chain recombines TRBV6-2 or TRBV6-3 with TRBJ1-1; D is unclear. The CDR3 spans 15 residues. In germline, CDR1 is MNHEY, CDR2 SVGEGT. Trimming removed 4 bases from V and 5 bases from J, with 17 bases in between. The chain's CDR3 is CASSSPSPYRTEAFF. The CDR3 bases are TGTGCCAGCAGTTCCCCAAGCCCCTATAGGACTGAAGCTTTCTTT.

The chain uses TRBV20-1 and TRBJ1-1; D gene uncertain. V was trimmed by 5 bases and J by 2 bases, leaving 15 bases between them. Germline V gives CDR1 DFQATT, CDR2 SNEGSKA (reference sequence). The CDR3 extends over 14 amino acids. The CDR3 reads CSAGSLGTNTEAFF. The DNA for the CDR3 is TGCAGTGCTGGGAGTTTGGGAACCAACACTGAAGCTTTCTTT.

This clonotype was observed a few times. The genes are TRBV7-2 and TRBJ1-5; 7 nucleotides align to TRBD1. Germline trimming cut 3 bases from V and 4 bases from J; bases unmatched to any gene: 6. The CDR3 length is 15 residues. From germline, CDR1 is SGHTA and CDR2 FQGNSA. CDR3 sequence (DNA): TGTGCCAGCAGCTTGACAACAGGGGCAAATCAGCCCCAGCATTTT. Residues: CASSLTTGANQPQHF.

The chain couples TRBV6-1 to TRBJ1-1; 7 nucleotides align to TRBD1. Trimming took 6 bases from V and 1 from J; bases not matched to a gene: 5. CDR1 and CDR2 (germline): MNHNS, SASEGT. CDR3 length: 14 amino acids. The CDR3 reads CASRRGQQNTEAFF. In DNA, the CDR3 is TGTGCCAGCAGGAGGGGACAGCAGAACACTGAAGCTTTCTTT.

This clonotype was seen once. The genes are TRBV7-3 and TRBJ2-3; tentative D call: TRBD1 (6 bases). CDR3 length equals 14 residues. Germline CDR1 reads SGHTA; CDR2 reads FQGTGA. The V end lost 4 bases, the J end lost 4 bases, and 12 bases lay between the germline ends. DNA of the CDR3: TGTGCCAGCAGCTCGCAGGGGTCGGCAGATACGCAGTATTTT. Its translation is CASSSQGSADTQYF.

The genes are TRBV6-1 and TRBJ2-3; 10 nucleotides match TRBD2. V was pared by 5 bases and J by 4 bases, with 6 bases of the junction left unmatched. CDR1 is MNHNS, CDR2 SASEGT, per germline. The CDR3 consists of 15 residues. The CDR3 nucleotides are TGTGCCAGCAGTAAGGGGCTAGCGGGAGCAGATACGCAGTATTTT. This gives the protein CASSKGLAGADTQYF.

The rearrangement links TRBV28 to TRBJ1-1; 9 bases are a match to TRBD1. After removal of 4 bases from V and 3 bases from J, the junction contained 15 bases not matched to a gene. This CDR3 contains 18 residues. Looked up from germline, CDR1 is MDHEN and CDR2 is SYDVKM. CDR3: CASSSPGRTGDWHTEAFF. CDR3 DNA: TGTGCCAGCAGTTCCCCGGGACGGACAGGGGATTGGCACACTGAAGCTTTCTTT.

The CDR3 DNA reads as TGTGCCAGCAGCCCCTCGGGGGGAGAGACCCAGTACTTC. It yields the protein CASSPSGGETQYF. The chain recombines TRBV11-2 with TRBJ2-5; 7 positions match TRBD2. Germline values: CDR1 SGHAT, CDR2 FQNNGV. The CDR3 extends over 13 amino acids. V was clipped by 5 bases and J by 4 bases; unmatched bases: 4.